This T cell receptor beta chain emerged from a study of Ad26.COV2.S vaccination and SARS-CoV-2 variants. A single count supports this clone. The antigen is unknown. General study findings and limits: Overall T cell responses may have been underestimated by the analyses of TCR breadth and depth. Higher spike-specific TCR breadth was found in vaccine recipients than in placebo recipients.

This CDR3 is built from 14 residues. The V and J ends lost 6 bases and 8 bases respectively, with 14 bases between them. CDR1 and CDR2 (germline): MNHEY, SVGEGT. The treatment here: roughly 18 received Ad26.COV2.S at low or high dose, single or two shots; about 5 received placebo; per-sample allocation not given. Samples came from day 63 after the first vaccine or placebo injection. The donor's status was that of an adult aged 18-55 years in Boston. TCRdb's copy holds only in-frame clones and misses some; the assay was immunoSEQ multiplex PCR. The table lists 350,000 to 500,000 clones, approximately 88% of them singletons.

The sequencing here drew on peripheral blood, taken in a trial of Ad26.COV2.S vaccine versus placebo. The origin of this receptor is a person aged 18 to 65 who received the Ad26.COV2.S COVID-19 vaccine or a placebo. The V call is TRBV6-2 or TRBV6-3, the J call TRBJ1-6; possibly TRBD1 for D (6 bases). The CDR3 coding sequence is TGTGCCAGCAGCAGGGTAGGGGGACATTCACCCCTCCACTTT. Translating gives CASSRVGGHSPLHF.